What follows are 28 T cell receptor beta chains derived from one specimen sequenced in a study of blood T cell repertoires in COVID-19. The assay was immunoSEQ multiplex PCR, and TCRdb's table has in-frame clones only and misses some. The repertoire holds 150,000 to 200,000 clones, with 85% to 95% as singletons. The sample was peripheral blood. Receptor source: a woman in her 50s with acute or convalescent COVID-19.

V and J are TRBV5-8 and TRBJ1-1; tentative D call: TRBD1 (5 bases). Trimming cost V 1 base and J 5 bases, with 18 bases left between them. CDR3 length: 16 residues. Germline CDR1 reads SGHTS; CDR2 reads YDEGEE. The CDR3 DNA reads TGTGCCAGCAGCTTGAAGGGGAGGCAGGTGAGGACTGAAGCTTTCTTT. It specifies CASSLKGRQVRTEAFF.

The chain couples TRBV28 to TRBJ2-5, with 7 bases identical to TRBD1. The CDR3 has 15 amino acids. With 3 bases clipped from V and 2 bases from J, the junction kept 6 bases outside the gene matches. Germline V CDR1 and CDR2: MDHEN, SYDVKM. The CDR3 protein is CASSFFGQEQETQYF. CDR3 nucleotide sequence: TGTGCCAGCAGTTTTTTTGGACAGGAGCAAGAGACCCAGTACTTC.

This chain joins TRBV11-2 and TRBJ2-7, with 11 bases fitting TRBD2. CDR1 is SGHAT and CDR2 is FQNNGV in the germline V gene. Germline trimming cut 6 bases from V and 4 bases from J; bases unmatched to any gene: 8. The CDR3 has 15 amino acids. In DNA, the CDR3 is TGTGCCAGCAGTTCTTCCACTAGCGGGAGTTACGAGCAGTACTTC. This translates into CASSSSTSGSYEQYF.

The chain has TRBV2 and TRBJ2-5; weak D call: TRBD2 (6 bases). The CDR3 covers 13 residues. Trimming shortened V by 6 bases and J by 4 bases, and 12 bases separated the two germline ends. The germline gives CDR1 SNHLY, CDR2 FYNNEI. The CDR3, as DNA: TGTGCCAGCAGGCCGTGGGGAGGAGAGACCCAGTACTTC. Translation: CASRPWGGETQYF. The full variable domain, completed using reference TRBV2 and TRBJ2-5, is EPEVTQTPSHQVTQMGQEVILRCVPISNHLYFYWYRQILGQKVEFLVSFYNNEISEKSEIFDDQFSVERPDGSNFTLKIRSTKLEDSAMYFCASRPWGGETQYFGPGTRLLVL.

This sequence joins TRBV5-4 and TRBJ2-1, with 11 nucleotides matching TRBD1. Trimming removed 9 bases from V and 6 bases from J; junction bases left unmatched: 5. The CDR3 contains 13 residues. Germline V lookup: CDR1 SGHNT, CDR2 YYREEE (reference sequence). Here the CDR3 DNA reads TGTGCCAACGGACAGGGGGCGATCAATGAGCAGTTCTTC. Amino acid sequence: CANGQGAINEQFF. The variable domain in full, with the rest retrieved from reference TRBV5-4 and TRBJ2-1, is ETGVTQSPTHLIKTRGQQVTLRCSSQSGHNTVSWYQQALGQGPQFIFQYYREEENGRGNFPPRFSGLQFPNYSSELNVNALELDDSALYLCANGQGAINEQFFGPGTRLTVL.

The rearrangement joins TRBV29-1 to TRBJ2-7; 8 bases are shared with TRBD2. This CDR3 has 13 residues. Trimming at V came to 8 bases and at J to 3 bases, leaving 9 bases not matched to a gene. The germline V gene has CDR1 SQVTM and CDR2 ANQGSEA. CDR3 region: CSSSGTSHYEQYF. The CDR3 bases are TGCAGCTCATCCGGGACTAGTCACTACGAGCAGTACTTC.

The chain carries TRBV2 and TRBJ1-2; the match to TRBD1 covers 8 bases. The V gene's germline CDR1 is SNHLY and CDR2 FYNNEI. V shed 8 bases, J shed 0 bases, and the junction held 5 bases outside the gene matches. The CDR3 loop spans 14 amino acids. This CDR3 reads CASGTGIANYGYTF. CDR3 DNA: TGTGCCAGCGGGACAGGAATAGCTAACTATGGCTACACCTTC.

The CDR3 bases are TGTGCCAGCAGGGCGGACACTGAAGCTTTCTTT. It encodes CASRADTEAFF. This chain uses TRBV28 with TRBJ1-1; the D is unclear. Trimming took 6 bases from V and 3 from J, leaving 5 bases between them. The CDR3 runs to 11 residues. Germline CDR1 MDHEN, CDR2 SYDVKM. Full variable domain (rest looked up from reference TRBV28 and TRBJ1-1): DVKVTQSSRYLVKRTGEKVFLECVQDMDHENMFWYRQDPGLGLRLIYFSYDVKMKEKGDIPEGYSVSREKKERFSLILESASTNQTSMYLCASRADTEAFFGQGTRLTVV.

The rearrangement joins TRBV7-9 to TRBJ2-3; maybe TRBD2 (6 bases). The germline V gene encodes CDR1 SEHNR and CDR2 FQNEAQ (reference sequence). The CDR3 contains 16 residues. V was shortened by 1 base and J by 2 bases, with 13 bases between the two germline ends. CDR3 loop: CASSLVISGHTDTQYF. The CDR3 DNA is TGTGCCAGCAGCTTAGTCATTAGCGGACACACAGATACGCAGTATTTT.

J is TRBJ1-1 and V is TRBV7-9, with a possible D match to TRBD1 (5 bases). Germline V gene sequence: CDR1 SEHNR, CDR2 FQNEAQ (reference sequence). Between the trimmed V and J ends, which lost 2 bases and 0 bases, there was a span of 16 bases. The CDR3 is made up of 17 amino acids. The CDR3 DNA sequence: TGTGCCAGCAGCTTATATGCGAGACAGTTGGTGAACACTGAAGCTTTCTTT. It translates to CASSLYARQLVNTEAFF.

This chain uses TRBV4-3 with TRBJ2-1; TRBD2 might be the D (5 bases). Germline assignment: CDR1 LGHNA and CDR2 YSLEER. V dropped 0 bases and J dropped 12 bases, with 18 bases sitting between them. The CDR3 has 15 amino acids. The DNA for the CDR3 is TGCGCCAGCAGCCAAGATAGGTTCCTGGGAGCTACGCAGTTCTTC. Translated: CASSQDRFLGATQFF.

The chain links TRBV5-6 to TRBJ1-1, with TRBD1 matching over 7 bases. The CDR3 length is 16 residues. V lost 1 base to trimming and J lost 0 bases; unmatched junction nucleotides: 6. Germline V gene lookup returns CDR1 SGHDT and CDR2 YYEEEE. The CDR3 reads CASSLPGTALNTEAFF. CDR3 nucleotide sequence: TGTGCCAGCAGCTTGCCAGGGACAGCCCTGAACACTGAAGCTTTCTTT.

The CDR3 is CASSHGQGYRGEQYF. The DNA of the CDR3 is TGCGCCAGCAGCCACGGACAGGGTTACCGTGGGGAGCAGTACTTC. This chain joins TRBV4-1 and TRBJ2-7; 8 positions agree with TRBD1. Per germline, CDR1 MGHRA and CDR2 YSYEKL. The CDR3 length is 15 residues. The J segment lost 7 bases and the V segment lost 3 bases, leaving 11 bases of the junction unmatched.

This clone was observed a handful of times. The J gene is TRBJ2-7, the V gene TRBV12-3 or TRBV12-4; 8 nucleotides align to TRBD2. The CDR3 contains 13 residues. The ends lost 8 bases at V and 6 bases at J; junction bases unmatched: 9. The CDR3 DNA reads as TGTGCCAGCGGGAAGGGACTAGTAGTCGAGCAGTACTTC. This translates into CASGKGLVVEQYF.

The J gene is TRBJ2-1, the V gene TRBV9, with D hard to call. CDR3 length equals 12 residues. Per the germline V gene, CDR1 is SGDLS and CDR2 is YYNGEE. Between the trimmed V and J ends, which lost 4 bases and 6 bases, there was a span of 8 bases. The CDR3 region is CASSSGGNEQFF. CDR3 coding DNA: TGTGCCAGCAGCTCGGGTGGCAATGAGCAGTTCTTC.

The chain is built from TRBV6-5 and TRBJ1-3; 7 bases fit TRBD1. The CDR3 covers 14 residues. The junction had 5 bases not matched to a gene; V was cut back by 8 bases and J by 1 base. Per germline, CDR1 MNHEY and CDR2 SVGAGI. This CDR3 is CASRTGESGNTIYF. The CDR3 region has the DNA TGTGCCAGCCGCACAGGGGAGTCTGGAAACACCATATATTTT.

The V gene is TRBV21-1, the J gene TRBJ1-6. TRBV21-1 is a recognized pseudogene. The CDR3 loop spans 16 amino acids. CDR3 region: CASTTVGGINNSPLHF. The CDR3 nucleotides are TGTGCCAGCACCACGGTCGGGGGGATTAATAATTCACCCCTCCACTTT.

V gene TRBV5-6 combines with J gene TRBJ2-1; D might be TRBD1 (6 bases). With 7 bases removed from V and 1 base from J, the gap between germline ends came to 15 bases. Per the germline V gene, CDR1 is SGHDT and CDR2 is YYEEEE. The CDR3 runs 15 residues. For the CDR3, the DNA is TGTGCCAGCGCCGGGACACTTATGTCCTACAATGAGCAGTTCTTC. This translates into CASAGTLMSYNEQFF. Drawing the rest from reference TRBV5-6 and TRBJ2-1, the complete variable domain is DAGVTQSPTHLIKTRGQQVTLRCSPKSGHDTVSWYQQALGQGPQFIFQYYEEEERQRGNFPDRFSGHQFPNYSSELNVNALLLGDSALYLCASAGTLMSYNEQFFGPGTRLTVL.

V gene TRBV18 combines with J gene TRBJ2-5; 10 bases are a match to TRBD2. The germline CDR1 and CDR2 sequences are KGHSH and LQKENI. This CDR3 is built from 16 residues. V lost 5 bases and J lost 0; bases outside the gene matches: 6. Written as DNA, the CDR3 is TGTGCCAGCTCATTTGGACTAGCGGTAAACCAAGAGACCCAGTACTTC. Translation gives CASSFGLAVNQETQYF.

The V gene is TRBV20-1, the J gene TRBJ2-7; tentatively, D is TRBD2 (5 bases). V lost 3 bases to trimming and J lost 7 bases, with 10 bases between them. This CDR3 has 11 residues. In germline, CDR1 is DFQATT, CDR2 SNEGSKA (reference sequence). CDR3: CSARPSGEQYF. Here the CDR3 DNA reads TGCAGTGCTAGGCCCTCGGGAGAGCAGTACTTC.

V is TRBV25-1 and J is TRBJ1-4; 11 bases map to TRBD1. With 5 bases clipped from V and 6 bases from J, the junction kept 8 bases outside the gene matches. The CDR3 totals 16 residues. CDR1 and CDR2 (germline): MGHDK, SYGVNS. The CDR3 DNA reads TGTGCCAGCAGTCACCCGCAGGGACAGGGGGATGAAAAACTGTTTTTT. Translating gives CASSHPQGQGDEKLFF.

The J gene is TRBJ1-5, the V gene TRBV28; 9 nucleotides align to TRBD1. Germline assignment: CDR1 MDHEN and CDR2 SYDVKM. The CDR3 totals 14 residues. With 6 bases clipped from V and 2 bases from J, the junction kept 2 bases outside the gene matches. CDR3 DNA sequence: TGTGCCAGCAGGCGACAGGGGGGCAATCAGCCCCAGCATTTT. It codes for CASRRQGGNQPQHF. The full variable domain, in which reference TRBV28 and TRBJ1-5 provide the parts outside the CDR3, is DVKVTQSSRYLVKRTGEKVFLECVQDMDHENMFWYRQDPGLGLRLIYFSYDVKMKEKGDIPEGYSVSREKKERFSLILESASTNQTSMYLCASRRQGGNQPQHFGDGTRLSIL.

The V and J genes are TRBV21-1 and TRBJ1-2. TRBV21-1 has pseudogene status. The CDR3 is 13 amino acids. Here the CDR3 DNA reads TGTGCCAGCAGCAAAACGGGTTTGGCTGGCTACACCTTC. This sequence encodes CASSKTGLAGYTF.

Turning to this clone: Other nucleotide sequences from this sample produce the same CDR3. The rearrangement joins TRBV5-1 to TRBJ1-4; a possible D gene is TRBD1 (5 bases). The CDR3 totals 14 residues. Trimming pared 0 bases from V and 3 bases from J, leaving 6 bases between. CDR1 SGHRS and CDR2 YFSETQ come from the germline V gene. CDR3 protein: CASSLGQPNEKLFF. As DNA, the CDR3 is TGCGCCAGCAGCTTGGGACAGCCTAATGAAAAACTGTTTTTT. Complete variable domain (other parts from reference TRBV5-1 and TRBJ1-4): KAGVTQTPRYLIKTRGQQVTLSCSPISGHRSVSWYQQTPGQGLQFLFEYFSETQRNKGNFPGRFSGRQFSNSRSEMNVSTLELGDSALYLCASSLGQPNEKLFFGSGTQLSVL.

This clone occurred once. The V and J genes are TRBV19 and TRBJ1-2, with 7 nucleotides matching TRBD1. V lost 9 bases to trimming and J lost 0 bases; unmatched junction nucleotides: 16. The germline gives CDR1 LNHDA, CDR2 SQIVND (reference sequence). The CDR3 extends over 17 amino acids. This CDR3 reads CASSGRDSLQANYGYTF. The CDR3 nucleotides are TGTGCCAGCAGTGGGCGGGACAGCCTACAAGCTAACTATGGCTACACCTTC.

This chain links TRBV28 with TRBJ1-2, with D perhaps TRBD1 (6 bases). This CDR3 is built from 14 residues. Germline loops: CDR1 MDHEN, CDR2 SYDVKM. V lost 7 bases, J lost 9 bases, and 21 bases lay in between. The CDR3 is CASTTPQGQLSYTF. CDR3 DNA sequence: TGTGCCAGCACAACTCCCCAGGGGCAACTTAGCTACACCTTC.

The J gene is TRBJ1-2, the V gene TRBV19, with TRBD1 as a possible D gene (6 bases). V was shortened by 1 base and J by 7 bases, with 16 bases between the two germline ends. The CDR3 covers 15 residues. Germline V CDR1 and CDR2: LNHDA, SQIVND (reference sequence). The CDR3 nucleotides are TGTGCCAGTAGTATAGGGGGGGGCCCGACAACTGGCTACACCTTC. It translates to CASSIGGGPTTGYTF.

The V call is TRBV5-4, the J call TRBJ1-2; D is unresolved. V was shortened by 4 bases and J by 7 bases, with 17 bases between the two germline ends. Germline V lookup: CDR1 SGHNT, CDR2 YYREEE (reference sequence). This CDR3 comprises 14 residues. CDR3 sequence reads: CASSPGGYDSGYTF. CDR3 bases: TGTGCCAGCAGCCCAGGCGGGTACGATAGTGGCTACACCTTC.